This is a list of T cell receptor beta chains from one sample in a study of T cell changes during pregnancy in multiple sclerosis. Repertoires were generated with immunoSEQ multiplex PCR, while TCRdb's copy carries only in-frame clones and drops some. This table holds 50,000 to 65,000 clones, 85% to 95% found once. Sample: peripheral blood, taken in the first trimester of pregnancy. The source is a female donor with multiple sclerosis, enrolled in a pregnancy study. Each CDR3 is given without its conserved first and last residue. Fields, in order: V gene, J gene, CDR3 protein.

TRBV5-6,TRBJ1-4,ASSRGHSNEKLF
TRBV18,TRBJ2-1,ASSQTPGLAVHNEQF
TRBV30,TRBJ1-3,AWTWGAGNTIY
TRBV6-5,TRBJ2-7,ASSYSTPKSHEQY
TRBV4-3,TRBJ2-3,ASSLQSRSDTQY
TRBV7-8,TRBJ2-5,ASSFPGEETQY
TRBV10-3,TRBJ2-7,AISEPDRGNEQY
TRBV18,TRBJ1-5,ASSPPGQPQH
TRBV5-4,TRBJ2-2,ASRRQGASTGELF
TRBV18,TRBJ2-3,ASSPWHNTDTQY
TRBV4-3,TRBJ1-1,ASSHRQGTAEAF
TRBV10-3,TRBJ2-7,AARVALAEIYEQY